There are many counts of the clone carrying this T cell receptor beta chain. Trimming left V 4 bases short and J 2 bases short, with 19 bases between. This CDR3 has 17 amino acids. Researchers amplified the TCR beta CDR3 regions from RNA transcripts. HTBI primers were employed in a first-round RT-PCR of the TCR CDR3. TCRdb fed the multiplex PCR reads into MiXCR, producing one record per CDR3 protein. Among around 240,000 distinct CDR3 sequences, about 14% were seen once, and the ten largest hold 13%. The data were obtained in a study of T cells in Graves' hyperthyroidism and ophthalmopathy. This TCR came from a woman aged 35 to 49 with Graves' hyperthyroidism that later progressed to Graves' ophthalmopathy. Sequencing was performed on blood. The V call is TRBV12-3 or TRBV12-4, the J call TRBJ2-3, with D maybe TRBD2 (6 bases). The CDR3 coding sequence is TGTGCCAGCAGTTCGGGAAGTCAGGGAGGTCCCACAGATACGCAGTATTTT. Translation: CASSSGSQGGPTDTQYF.